This TCR beta chain was identified in a study of shared clonotypes between healthy human individuals (dated by TCRdb to about 2020). Turning to the overall study: A few men and two women, aged 18 to 49 years, made up the cohort. For each donor, three plates each were used for CD4 naive and CD4 memory, two plates were used for CD8 naive, and one plate was used for CD8 memory. The study deeply sequenced blood TCR repertoires of about 5 healthy adults to estimate repertoire size and the extent of clonotype sharing between individuals. Different laboratories and diverse techniques were used to prepare libraries and sequence TCR repertoires, to increase sequencing depth and limit assay-specific biases. Per donor, leukapheresis produced somewhere between about 0.9 and 9 billion PBMCs. What the research found in general, with its limitations: Even with the large sequencing depth, rarefaction of the sorted-subset datasets indicated that sequencing was incomplete. Compared with non-shared clonotypes, the clonotypes found in all four sorted-subset donors had higher generation probabilities. Sampling was restricted to blood, and TCR repertoires in tissue are likely to differ from TCR repertoires in blood. Naive subsets generally had larger estimated clonotype richness than memory subsets. Based on pairwise subsampling, the degree of clonotype sharing among donors was expected to be affected by sequencing depth. The small number of donors limited the genetic and exposure-history diversity represented. Around 5.4% of naive CD4, 3.5% of naive CD8, around 2.3% of memory CD4, and about 0.4% of memory CD8 clonotypes were shared across a few donors.

Using the deep immunoSEQ assay, multiplex PCR amplified TCR CDR3 regions from genomic DNA. Extracted genomic DNA from each cell subset was distributed evenly across all wells of several immunoSEQ 96-well plates, and each plate was treated as a replicate. For sorted subsets, each replicate PCR was loaded with 200 ng genomic DNA, equivalent to 30,000 to 35,000 T cell genomes. The purified libraries were quantified using a Qubit 3.0 fluorometer, sized with a Bioanalyzer 2100, and then quantified again using the KAPA Library Quantification kit. A separate single-read 150-cycle Illumina NextSeq 550 flow cell was used to sequence each immunoSEQ 96-well plate. The paper's processing steps were these. The immunoSEQ output contained only junctional sequences without quality scores, so filtering could not match that applied to full-length reads. Sequences were annotated with PyIR, a Python wrapper for IgBLAST v1.9, using IMGT germline references to assign V/J genes and CDR3. Any read was removed if the V/J assignment was weak (E-value above 1e-6), the CDR3 was missing, or the read contained stop codons, out-of-frame junctions, or ambiguous translated residues. V3J clonotypes were defined by identical inferred V gene, J gene, and CDR3 amino acid sequence. To compute the percentage overlap between repertoires, the number of shared unique clonotypes was divided by the size of the smaller repertoire. Repertoire richness was assessed with RTK rarefaction, the Chao1 estimator, and Recon v2.1 estimates of unobserved clonotypes. Generation probabilities were computed with OLGA for all TCRbeta clonotypes obtained by the gDNA method from several donors. Held by TCRdb, this immuneACCESS table contains in-frame sequences only and omits some clones. Under half of the omission traces to an unresolved V gene where checked; the cause of the rest is unknown. Clone size and V and J calls were adopted from that table, with D and trimming inferred from the DNA. In all, the sample holds 560,000 or so clones, and 90% to 97% of those were seen once. The ten largest account for about 0.11% of the sample.

CDR1 and CDR2 (SGHNT, YYREEE) derive from the germline V gene (reference sequence). The CDR3 contains 14 residues, cysteine and phenylalanine counted. Only CDR3 DNA is held: 42 bases, read in frame from base 1. The V end loses 3 bases and the J end loses 3 bases, and a stretch of 12 bases separates them. In regard to this clone: The antigen it recognizes is unknown. No clone much larger than this one lies a single base away; base qualities are absent.

For the CD8 naive samples, CD45RO-negative cells were positively selected for CCR7, yielding a CD45RA+CCR7+ population from which TemRA cells were excluded. The donors were healthy, HIV-negative adults with no recently reported acute infections or vaccinations. All donors were Caucasian adults living in Nashville, Tennessee, USA. Blood was collected by leukapheresis, and PBMCs were isolated by Ficoll-Histopaque density gradient centrifugation and then cryopreserved in liquid nitrogen vapor phase. Purity and quantity of every magnetically sorted T cell population were checked by analytical flow cytometry. Genomic DNA was isolated from every sorted fraction and measured by UV absorbance on a Nanodrop 2000c.

Sequenced input: naive CD8+ T cells sorted from blood. Sample cell subset or site, as interpreted from the label and publication: CD45RA+CCR7+. This sequence originates from a woman in her 30s in good health. The V and J segments used are TRBV5-4 and TRBJ1-1; TRBD1 is a possible D gene, resting on 6 matching bases. The CDR3 sequence is CASSSVGGHTEAFF. The nucleotides are TGTGCCAGCAGCTCGGTGGGGGGGCACACTGAAGCTTTCTTT.